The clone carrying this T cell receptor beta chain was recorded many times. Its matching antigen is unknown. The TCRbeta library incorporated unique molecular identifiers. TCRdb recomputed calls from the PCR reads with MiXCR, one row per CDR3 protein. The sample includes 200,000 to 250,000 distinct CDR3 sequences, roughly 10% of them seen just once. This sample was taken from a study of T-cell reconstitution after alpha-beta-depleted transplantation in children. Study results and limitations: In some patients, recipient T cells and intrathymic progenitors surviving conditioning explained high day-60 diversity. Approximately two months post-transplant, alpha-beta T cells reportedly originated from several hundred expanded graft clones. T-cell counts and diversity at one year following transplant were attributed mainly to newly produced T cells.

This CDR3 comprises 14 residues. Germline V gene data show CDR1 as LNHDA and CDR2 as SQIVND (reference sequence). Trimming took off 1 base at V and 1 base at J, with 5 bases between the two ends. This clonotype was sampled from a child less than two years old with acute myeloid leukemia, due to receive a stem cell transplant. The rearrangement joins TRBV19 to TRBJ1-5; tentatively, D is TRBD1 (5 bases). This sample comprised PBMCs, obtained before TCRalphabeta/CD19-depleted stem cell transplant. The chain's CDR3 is CASSIGDSNQPQHF. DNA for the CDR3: TGTGCCAGTAGTATAGGGGACAGCAATCAGCCCCAGCATTTT.